Below are 17 T cell receptor beta chains sequenced from a single sample in a study of naive and memory T cell subsets. Amplification of ligated cDNA took four PCR rounds with SP2 and nested alpha and beta constant primers. One entry per CDR3 protein, called by TCRdb with MiXCR from the 5' RACE reads. The table lists around 48,000 distinct CDR3 sequences, approximately 4.5% of them singletons. TCR cDNA received a 3' ligated oligonucleotide that carried a UMI. These receptor sequences come from a female donor in good health.

The table lists this clonotype with many counts. The chain recombines TRBV3-1 with TRBJ1-1; tentatively, D is TRBD1 (5 bases). CDR1 and CDR2 (germline): LGHDT, YNNKEL (reference sequence). The CDR3 runs 16 residues. Trimming removed 1 base at V and 5 bases at J, with 17 bases between. This CDR3 reads CASSQGSAWGETEAFF. In nucleotides, the CDR3 is TGTGCCAGCAGCCAAGGGTCCGCGTGGGGGGAGACTGAAGCTTTCTTT.

This clonotype was seen at least ten times. The V and J genes are TRBV28 and TRBJ2-1, with 11 bases fitting TRBD2. Trimming removed 6 bases from V and 7 bases from J; junction bases left unmatched: 11. This CDR3 region has 16 residues. CDR1 and CDR2 from the germline V gene are MDHEN and SYDVKM. This CDR3 is CASSLSIAGGPNEQFF. CDR3 DNA: TGTGCCAGCAGCCTTTCCATAGCGGGAGGGCCAAATGAGCAGTTCTTC. The full variable domain, with the rest looked up from reference TRBV28 and TRBJ2-1, is DVKVTQSSRYLVKRTGEKVFLECVQDMDHENMFWYRQDPGLGLRLIYFSYDVKMKEKGDIPEGYSVSREKKERFSLILESASTNQTSMYLCASSLSIAGGPNEQFFGPGTRLTVL.

This clonotype was seen ten or more times. The chain links TRBV10-3 to TRBJ1-1; TRBD1 aligns across 8 bases. CDR1 and CDR2 from the germline V gene are ENHRY and SYGVKD. This CDR3 has 16 amino acids. Trimming cost V 3 bases and J 6 bases; bases outside gene matches: 12. The CDR3 loop reads CAISDPGQGFGAEAFF. The DNA of the CDR3 is TGTGCCATCAGTGACCCTGGACAGGGATTTGGGGCTGAAGCTTTCTTT.

This clonotype was detected ten times or more. The genes are TRBV29-1 and TRBJ2-1; a weak D match, TRBD2 (5 bases). There are 15 residues in the CDR3. The ends were cut back, 0 bases at V and 0 bases at J, with 9 bases in the middle. The germline gives CDR1 SQVTM, CDR2 ANQGSEA. The CDR3 DNA reads TGCAGCGTTGAAGAAAGAGGGAGCTCCTACAATGAGCAGTTCTTC. Its protein product is CSVEERGSSYNEQFF.

This clonotype was observed at least ten times. The rearrangement uses TRBV28 and TRBJ1-4; D is possibly TRBD1 (5 bases). Germline-derived CDR1 and CDR2 are MDHEN and SYDVKM. The V end was cut by 3 bases, the J end by 8 bases, with 13 bases between. This CDR3 is 14 amino acids long. The CDR3 here is CASSLGGVREKLFF. The CDR3, as DNA: TGTGCCAGCAGTTTGGGGGGGGTTCGAGAAAAACTGTTTTTT. The whole variable domain, filled in from reference TRBV28 and TRBJ1-4, reads DVKVTQSSRYLVKRTGEKVFLECVQDMDHENMFWYRQDPGLGLRLIYFSYDVKMKEKGDIPEGYSVSREKKERFSLILESASTNQTSMYLCASSLGGVREKLFFGSGTQLSVL.

This clonotype was counted many times. The chain carries TRBV12-3 or TRBV12-4 and TRBJ1-1; D uncertain. The CDR3 spans 11 residues. Trimming removed 7 bases at V and 4 bases at J, with 7 bases between. CDR3 residues: CASNRGTEAFF. CDR3 sequence (DNA): TGTGCCAGCAACCGAGGCACTGAAGCTTTCTTT.

This clonotype came up many times. The rearrangement uses TRBV7-8 and TRBJ1-1; 8 positions match TRBD1. Germline CDR1 and CDR2: SGHVS and FQNEAQ. The CDR3 sequence is 15 residues long. Trimming removed 5 bases from V and 2 bases from J; junction bases left unmatched: 7. The CDR3 nucleotides read TGTGCCAGCAGCCAAAGGGGACAGGAAAACACTGAAGCTTTCTTT. This sequence encodes CASSQRGQENTEAFF.

This clonotype was recorded a few times. The rearrangement links TRBV12-3 or TRBV12-4 to TRBJ1-1, with D hard to call. This CDR3 region has 14 residues. V gave up 3 bases and J gave up 1 base, with 9 bases separating them. As DNA, the CDR3 is TGTGCCAGCAGTTTCTCGGGTAGGAACACTGAAGCTTTCTTT. Protein product: CASSFSGRNTEAFF.

This clonotype was seen ten or more times. V usage is TRBV29-1 and J usage is TRBJ2-2, with D possibly TRBD1 on 5 matching bases. The CDR3 is 14 amino acids. The germline V gene encodes CDR1 SQVTM and CDR2 ANQGSEA. The CDR3 here is CSGALYPNTGELFF. The CDR3 bases are TGCAGTGGGGCTTTGTACCCGAACACCGGGGAGCTGTTTTTT.

This clonotype has at least ten counts. The chain uses TRBV29-1 and TRBJ2-1; D not certain. Germline CDR1 and CDR2: SQVTM and ANQGSEA. The V and J ends lost 6 bases and 5 bases respectively, with 11 bases between them. CDR3 length: 12 amino acids. CDR3 nucleotides: TGCAGCGTCGACGCGTGGAACAATGAGCAGTTCTTC. It specifies CSVDAWNNEQFF.

This clonotype was counted ten times or more. The chain carries TRBV7-9 and TRBJ1-1; a weak D match, TRBD1 (5 bases). Trimming took off 2 bases at V and 13 bases at J, with 14 bases between the two ends. The CDR3 is made up of 12 amino acids. Looked up from germline, CDR1 is SEHNR and CDR2 is FQNEAQ (reference sequence). In DNA, the CDR3 is TGTGCCAGCAGCTTATCGGGGGGGGAGAATTTCTTT. Translating gives CASSLSGGENFF.

This clonotype was found many times. The V and J genes are TRBV5-1 and TRBJ2-3; tentative D call: TRBD2 (5 bases). Germline CDR1 and CDR2: SGHRS and YFSETQ. The ends were cut back, 3 bases at V and 1 base at J, with 15 bases in the middle. There are 16 residues in the CDR3. DNA for the CDR3: TGCGCCAGCAGCTCGGAGGCGGTTACCCGCACAGATACGCAGTATTTT. Its protein product is CASSSEAVTRTDTQYF.

This clonotype was seen more than once but under ten times. This chain uses TRBV5-4 with TRBJ2-1; perhaps TRBD2 as D (6 bases). CDR1 and CDR2 (germline): SGHNT, YYREEE (reference sequence). Trimming took 0 bases from V and 1 from J, leaving 8 bases between them. This CDR3 is built from 15 residues. CDR3 region: CASSLEGRSYNEQFF. The DNA for the CDR3 is TGTGCCAGCAGCTTGGAAGGGAGGTCCTACAATGAGCAGTTCTTC.

Ten or more counts support this clonotype. The chain recombines TRBV30 with TRBJ1-5; the match to TRBD1 covers 8 bases. The CDR3 sequence is 13 residues long. CDR1 and CDR2 (germline): GTSNPN, SVGIG (reference sequence). Germline trimming cut 0 bases from V and 7 bases from J; bases unmatched to any gene: 2. In DNA form, the CDR3 reads TGTGCCTGGAGTGTTACAGGGGGGCAGCCCCAGCATTTT. Translating gives CAWSVTGGQPQHF.

This clonotype was detected only a few times. V and J are TRBV28 and TRBJ2-3; the D call may be TRBD1 or TRBD2 (5 bases each). V was pared by 2 bases and J by 2 bases, with 11 bases between. Germline CDR1 reads MDHEN; CDR2 reads SYDVKM. The CDR3 is made up of 15 amino acids. DNA for the CDR3: TGTGCCAGCAGTTTAGGGGGTAAGGACACAGATACGCAGTATTTT. It is translated as CASSLGGKDTDTQYF.

The sample holds many counts of this clonotype. This chain uses TRBV11-3 with TRBJ2-7, with 9 bases matching TRBD2. Per germline, CDR1 SGHNT and CDR2 YENEEA. After removal of 5 bases from V and 5 bases from J, the junction contained 10 bases not matched to a gene. This CDR3 spans 15 amino acids. The CDR3 DNA is TGTGCCAGCAGCCCCGGTCTAGCGGGACGGAACGAGCAGTACTTC. It translates to CASSPGLAGRNEQYF. Combining the CDR3 with reference TRBV11-3 and TRBJ2-7 gives the whole variable domain EAGVVQSPRYKIIEKKQPVAFWCNPISGHNTLYWYLQNLGQGPELLIRYENEEAVDDSQLPKDRFSAERLKGVDSTLKIQPAELGDSAVYLCASSPGLAGRNEQYFGPGTRLTVT.

Only a few counts were recorded for this clonotype. The V gene is TRBV6-5, the J gene TRBJ1-6, with 8 bases aligning to TRBD1. CDR3 length: 17 residues. Germline V gene data show CDR1 as MNHEY and CDR2 as SVGAGI. Unmatched junction bases numbered 11, after V lost 2 bases and J lost 8 bases. The CDR3 DNA follows: TGTGCCAGCAGTTACGGTAGTCGTAGGACAGGGCATTCACCCCTCCACTTT. This sequence encodes CASSYGSRRTGHSPLHF.